This T cell receptor beta chain derives from a study of T-cell reconstitution after alpha-beta-depleted transplantation in children. Study conclusions and caveats: It was reported that alpha-beta T cells came from several hundred expanded graft clones (about two months after transplant). There were some patients whose high TCRbeta diversity at day 60 came from surviving recipient T cells and thymic progenitors. Diversity and T-cell counts at one year after transplant derived mostly from new T cells.

As to this clonotype: Its antigen is undetermined.

A library of TCRbeta sequences, prepared with unique molecular identifiers, was generated. TCRdb reprocessed the PCR reads with MiXCR, giving one entry per CDR3 protein. Here the sample spans some 450,000 distinct CDR3 sequences, about 45% being singletons. Trimming left V 0 bases short and J 3 bases short, with 14 bases between. The CDR3 is 16 residues long. Germline V gives CDR1 MNHEY, CDR2 SVGAGI. This clonotype was obtained from a girl aged 2-10 years with aplastic anemia, due to receive a stem cell transplant. V gene TRBV6-5 combines with J gene TRBJ2-5, with D uncertain. Sequencing was performed on PBMCs, taken before TCRalphabeta/CD19-depleted stem cell transplant. The CDR3 region is CASSYSGPLGEETQYF. CDR3 sequence (DNA): TGTGCCAGCAGTTACTCCGGACCCCTCGGTGAAGAGACCCAGTACTTC.